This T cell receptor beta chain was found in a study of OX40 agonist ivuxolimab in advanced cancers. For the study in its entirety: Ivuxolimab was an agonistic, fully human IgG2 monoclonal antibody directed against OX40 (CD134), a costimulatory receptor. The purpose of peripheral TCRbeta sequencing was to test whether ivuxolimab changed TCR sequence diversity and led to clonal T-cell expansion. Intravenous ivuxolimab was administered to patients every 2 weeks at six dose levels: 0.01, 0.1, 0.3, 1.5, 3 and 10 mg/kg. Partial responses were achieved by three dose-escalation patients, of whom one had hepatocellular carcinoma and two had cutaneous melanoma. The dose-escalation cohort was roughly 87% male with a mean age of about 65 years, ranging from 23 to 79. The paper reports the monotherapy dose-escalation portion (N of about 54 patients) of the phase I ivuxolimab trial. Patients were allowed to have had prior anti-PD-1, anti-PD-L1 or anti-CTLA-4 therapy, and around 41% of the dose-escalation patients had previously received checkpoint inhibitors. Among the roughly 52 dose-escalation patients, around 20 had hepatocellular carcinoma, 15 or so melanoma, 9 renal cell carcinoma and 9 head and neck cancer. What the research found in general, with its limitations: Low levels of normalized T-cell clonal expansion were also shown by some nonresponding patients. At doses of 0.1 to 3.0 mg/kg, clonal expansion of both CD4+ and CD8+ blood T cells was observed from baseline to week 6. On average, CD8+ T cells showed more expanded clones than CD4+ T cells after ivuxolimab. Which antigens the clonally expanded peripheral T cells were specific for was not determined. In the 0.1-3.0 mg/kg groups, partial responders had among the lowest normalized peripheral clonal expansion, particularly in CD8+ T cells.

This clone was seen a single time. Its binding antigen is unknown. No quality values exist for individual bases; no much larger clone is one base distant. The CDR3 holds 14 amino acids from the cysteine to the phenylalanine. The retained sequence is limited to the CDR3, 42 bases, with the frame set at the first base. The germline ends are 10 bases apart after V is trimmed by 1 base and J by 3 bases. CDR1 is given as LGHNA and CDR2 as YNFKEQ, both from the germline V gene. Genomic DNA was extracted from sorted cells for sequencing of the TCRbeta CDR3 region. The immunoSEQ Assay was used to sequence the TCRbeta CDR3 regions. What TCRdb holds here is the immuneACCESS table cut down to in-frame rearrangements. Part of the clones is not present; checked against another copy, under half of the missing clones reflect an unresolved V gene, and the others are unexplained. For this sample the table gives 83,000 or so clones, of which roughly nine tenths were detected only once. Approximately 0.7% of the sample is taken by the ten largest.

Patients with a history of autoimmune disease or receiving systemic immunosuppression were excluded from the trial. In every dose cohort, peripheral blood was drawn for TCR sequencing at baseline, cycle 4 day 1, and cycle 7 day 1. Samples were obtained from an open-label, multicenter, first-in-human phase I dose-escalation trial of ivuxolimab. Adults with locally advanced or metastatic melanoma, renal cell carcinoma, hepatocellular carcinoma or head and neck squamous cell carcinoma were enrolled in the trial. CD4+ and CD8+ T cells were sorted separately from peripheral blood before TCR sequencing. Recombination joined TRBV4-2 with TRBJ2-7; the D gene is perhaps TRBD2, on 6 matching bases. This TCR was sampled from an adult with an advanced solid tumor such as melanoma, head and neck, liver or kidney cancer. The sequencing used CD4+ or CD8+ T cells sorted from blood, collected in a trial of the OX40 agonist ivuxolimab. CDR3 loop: CASSQGLVNYEQYF. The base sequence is TGTGCCAGCAGCCAAGGACTAGTTAACTACGAGCAGTACTTC.